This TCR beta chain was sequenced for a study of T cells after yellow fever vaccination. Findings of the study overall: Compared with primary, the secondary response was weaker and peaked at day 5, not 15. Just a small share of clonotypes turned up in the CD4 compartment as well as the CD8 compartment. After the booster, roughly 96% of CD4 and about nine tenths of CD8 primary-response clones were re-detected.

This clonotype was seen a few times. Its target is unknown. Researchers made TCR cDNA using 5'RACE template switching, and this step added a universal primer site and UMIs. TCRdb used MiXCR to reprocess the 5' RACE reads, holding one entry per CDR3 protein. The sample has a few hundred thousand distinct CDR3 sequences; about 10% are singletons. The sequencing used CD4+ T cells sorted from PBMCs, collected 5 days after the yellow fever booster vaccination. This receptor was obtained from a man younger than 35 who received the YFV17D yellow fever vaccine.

For the CDR3, the DNA is TGTGCCAGCAAGGAAAACCCTGGGGCCAACGTCCTGACTTTC. Amino acids: CASKENPGANVLTF. V usage is TRBV28 and J usage is TRBJ2-6; D gene unclear. The CDR3 is 14 amino acids. V lost 7 bases and J lost 2, with 9 bases in between. Per the germline V gene, CDR1 is MDHEN and CDR2 is SYDVKM.